Below, 9 T cell receptor beta chains from the same sample are listed, as sequenced in a study of CD8 T cells in Susac syndrome. Random hexamers were used to reverse transcribe the RNA input (about 0.5 to 1 ug). TCRdb fed the immunoSEQ multiplex PCR reads into MiXCR, producing one record per CDR3 protein. The sample includes a few hundred thousand distinct CDR3 sequences, about 93% of them seen just once. Material: CD4+ T cells from PBMCs. Receptors originate from a human donor with multiple sclerosis.

This clonotype was seen only once. The gene calls are TRBV19 and TRBJ1-2; TRBD1 might be the D (5 bases). The ends were cut back, 1 base at V and 4 bases at J, with 13 bases in the middle. The germline V gene encodes CDR1 LNHDA and CDR2 SQIVND (reference sequence). The CDR3 loop spans 15 amino acids. This chain's CDR3 is CASSIGGVQGYGYTF. CDR3 nucleotide sequence: TGTGCCAGTAGTATAGGGGGCGTCCAGGGCTATGGCTACACCTTC.

The chain recombines TRBV6-2 or TRBV6-3 with TRBJ2-7; 7 nucleotides align to TRBD1. The CDR3 has 13 residues. Germline CDR1 is MNHEY and CDR2 is SVGEGT. V shed 6 bases and J 7 bases; nucleotides not matched to a gene: 9. The CDR3 sequence is CASSRPNRGEQYV. The CDR3 bases are TGTGCCAGCAGCCGCCCCAACAGGGGTGAGCAGTACGTC.

About this clonotype itself: The junction shows a germline mismatch at one end, possibly a read error. V gene TRBV5-1 combines with J gene TRBJ1-2, with TRBD1 identical over 7 bases. Looked up from germline, CDR1 is SGHRS and CDR2 is YFSETQ. The length of the CDR3 is 13 residues. Here the CDR3 DNA reads TGCGCCAACAGCCACGACAGGGCGTATGGCTACACCTTC. Its translation: CANSHDRAYGYTF.

CDR3 sequence: CSARATGSSYNEQFF. Written as DNA, the CDR3 is TGCAGTGCTAGAGCGACGGGGAGCTCCTACAATGAGCAGTTCTTC. The rearrangement joins TRBV20-1 to TRBJ2-1; tentative D call: TRBD2 (5 bases). Trimming cost V 1 base and J 0 bases, with 10 bases left between them. The CDR3 runs to 15 residues. Germline CDR1 is DFQATT and CDR2 is SNEGSKA (reference sequence).

The J gene is TRBJ1-4, the V gene TRBV19, with D possibly matching TRBD1 (6 bases). Germline CDR1 and CDR2: LNHDA and SQIVND (reference sequence). The CDR3 is made up of 16 amino acids. V gave up 5 bases and J gave up 4 bases, with 17 bases separating them. For the CDR3, the DNA is TGTGCCAGTAGTCTGGGCCTAAAAGGGGGTAATGAAAAACTGTTTTTT. Translation gives CASSLGLKGGNEKLFF.

This clonotype was counted a few times. The chain couples TRBV7-2 to TRBJ1-1, with D tentatively TRBD1 (5 bases). The CDR3 runs 18 residues. Trimming left V 0 bases short and J 0 bases short, with 17 bases between. Germline V gene lookup returns CDR1 SGHTA and CDR2 FQGNSA. CDR3 protein: CASSLALQGSVMNTEAFF. Written as DNA, the CDR3 is TGTGCCAGCAGCTTAGCGTTGCAGGGCTCCGTAATGAACACTGAAGCTTTCTTT.

The CDR3 coding sequence is TGTGCCAGCACTCCTACCCGGGGGCGCTACAATGAGCAGTTCTTC. Amino acid sequence: CASTPTRGRYNEQFF. The chain couples TRBV12-3 or TRBV12-4 to TRBJ2-1; D tentatively reads TRBD1 or TRBD2 (6 bases each). With 7 bases removed from V and 3 bases from J, the gap between germline ends came to 16 bases. The CDR3 consists of 15 residues.

The chain joins TRBV12-5 to TRBJ1-3; D is ambiguous. Deletions cut 5 bases from V and 7 bases from J, with 12 bases between. This CDR3 has 13 amino acids. Germline V gene data show CDR1 as LGHNT and CDR2 as FRNRAP. DNA of the CDR3: TGTGCTAGTGGTCCCTCCGGCGGGAACACCATATATTTT. This sequence encodes CASGPSGGNTIYF.

This clonotype was detected only a few times. The chain carries TRBV12-3 or TRBV12-4 and TRBJ1-1, with a tentative D call TRBD1 (5 bases). Between the trimmed V and J ends, which lost 5 bases and 1 base, there was a span of 8 bases. The CDR3 length is 13 residues. CDR3 sequence (DNA): TGTGCCAGCAGTCCAAGGGGGAACACTGAAGCTTTCTTT. Amino acids: CASSPRGNTEAFF.